This T cell receptor beta chain derives from a study of blood T cell repertoires in COVID-19 (TCRdb year 2020). About the study as a whole: Samples covering the acute and convalescent phases of COVID-19 were provided by collaborators in the United States, Italy and Spain. Where available, HLA class I and class II types were obtained from metadata supplied by the sample provider rather than from assay-based typing. The prospective study material was composed of cDNA or gDNA derived from T cells, B-cell-depleted T cells, or PBMCs. Samples came from the ongoing ImmuneRACE study (first 160 participants) plus 1,254 subjects from 6 global collaborators. Subjects who had been exposed to COVID-19, were actively infected with it, or had recovered from it provided the deeply sampled blood TCRbeta repertoires that made up the dataset. The repertoires were made available in a free public database intended to serve as a resource for research on the immune response to SARS-CoV-2. A de-identified subject ID, COVID-19 status, age in years and sex were almost always included in the sample metadata.

Trimming takes 3 bases from V and 2 bases from J, and the germline ends sit 5 bases apart. The CDR3, cysteine through phenylalanine, is 13 amino acids long. CDR3 DNA is the only sequence kept; it has 39 bases, read in frame from the first base. Sequences ENHRY (CDR1) and SYGVKD (CDR2) are obtained from the germline V gene. Samples from volunteer blood donors who had recovered from COVID-19 were contributed by a second Seattle source. Each collaborating institution followed its own protocols to collect whole blood in K2EDTA tubes. For TCRbeta analysis, collaborator samples were shipped as frozen whole blood, as isolated PBMCs, or as DNA extracted from either sample type. TCRbeta CDR3 regions were amplified from genomic DNA by means of the immunoSEQ Assay, a bias-controlled multiplex PCR. As for the original processing: Within the assay, amplification of reference gene primers was used to estimate how many nucleated cells each sample contained. Sequence reads were collapsed and filtered to measure the absolute abundance of every unique TCRbeta CDR3 rearrangement. For each sample, productive Simpson clonality was calculated as the square root of Simpson's diversity index across productive rearrangements. Sourced from immuneACCESS, this table was stored by TCRdb with only in-frame sequences that have V and J called. A share of the clones is absent; for the studies checked, an unresolved V gene accounts for under half, and the remainder has no known explanation. Clone size and V and J calls were adopted from that table, with D and trimming inferred from the DNA. The sample records 250,000 to 350,000 clones, around 86% of which are singletons. Of the sample, roughly 0.92% is held by the ten largest clones.

Of note for this clone: What this receptor recognizes is not known. One base away there is no much larger clone; base qualities are not given.

The paper's findings and limits, for the study overall: Clinical and demographic metadata were provided uncurated, with the amount varying by source and participant.

The sample comprised peripheral blood. The chain couples TRBV10-3 to TRBJ1-5; the D segment cannot be called with confidence. The TCR was taken from a woman between 40 and 55 years old who had recovered from COVID-19. The DNA sequence reads TGTGCCATCAGTGATATTGGCAATCAGCCCCAGCATTTT. It codes for CAISDIGNQPQHF.